These 17 T cell receptor beta chains were sequenced from one sample in a study of T-cell reconstitution after alpha-beta-depleted transplantation in children. Preparation of the TCRbeta library involved a method that used unique molecular identifiers. TCRdb re-called the PCR reads with MiXCR, one entry per CDR3 protein. This sample has about 540,000 distinct CDR3 sequences; about a sixth occur once, and the top ten carry 3% to 3.5%. Material: PBMCs from the stem cell graft donor, obtained from the stem cell graft. These receptors were taken from a human donor who donated a stem cell graft to a child with acute lymphoblastic leukemia.

This sequence joins TRBV20-1 and TRBJ2-7; 8 nucleotides agree with TRBD1. The CDR3 spans 15 residues. J gave up 3 bases and V 5 bases, and 12 bases lay outside the gene matches. Germline CDR1 DFQATT, CDR2 SNEGSKA (reference sequence). CDR3 DNA: TGCAGTGCTGAGAATGACAGGGGAGACCTCTACGAGCAGTACTTC. This sequence encodes CSAENDRGDLYEQYF.

This clonotype was found a few times. This chain links TRBV5-1 with TRBJ2-7; TRBD1 might be the D (5 bases). This CDR3 is 15 amino acids long. CDR1 and CDR2 (germline): SGHRS, YFSETQ. V lost 0 bases and J lost 2, with 12 bases in between. CDR3 amino acids: CASSLDTGSPYEQYF. CDR3 nucleotides: TGCGCCAGCAGCTTGGATACAGGCTCTCCCTACGAGCAGTACTTC.

In its sample, this clonotype was seen a few times. J is TRBJ1-1 and V is TRBV5-1; D is unclear. The CDR3 has 16 amino acids. Germline CDR1 is SGHRS and CDR2 is YFSETQ. Trimming cost V 2 bases and J 0 bases, with 14 bases left between them. The CDR3, as DNA: TGCGCCAGCAGCTTTGGGCCTCCTCCCATGAACACTGAAGCTTTCTTT. Its translation: CASSFGPPPMNTEAFF.

This clonotype was detected a few times. This chain connects TRBV5-1 to TRBJ2-7, with D possibly being TRBD1 (5 bases). This CDR3 is built from 15 residues. CDR1 and CDR2 from the germline V gene are SGHRS and YFSETQ. V was pared by 2 bases and J by 2 bases, with 14 bases between. The CDR3: CASSLNWGGAYEQYF. The DNA for the CDR3 is TGCGCCAGCAGCTTAAATTGGGGCGGAGCCTACGAGCAGTACTTC.

This clonotype was counted between two and nine times. This sequence joins TRBV10-3 and TRBJ2-7; D is possibly TRBD1 or TRBD2 (7 bases each). CDR1 and CDR2 (germline): ENHRY, SYGVKD. The ends were cut back, 6 bases at V and 5 bases at J, with 14 bases in the middle. This CDR3 region has 13 residues. The CDR3 loop is CAIRGEGAHEQYF. The CDR3 region has the DNA TGTGCCATCAGGGGGGAGGGGGCCCACGAGCAGTACTTC.

This clonotype has just a few counts. The rearrangement joins TRBV5-1 to TRBJ2-7; D might be TRBD1 (6 bases). The CDR3 extends over 16 amino acids. The germline V gene encodes CDR1 SGHRS and CDR2 YFSETQ. V was pared by 4 bases and J by 4 bases, with 21 bases between. The CDR3 DNA is TGCGCCAGCAGCCCGGGTCTTCAGGGGATTTGGTACGAGCAGTACTTC. Translating gives CASSPGLQGIWYEQYF. Based on the CDR3 plus reference TRBV5-1 and TRBJ2-7, the full variable domain is KAGVTQTPRYLIKTRGQQVTLSCSPISGHRSVSWYQQTPGQGLQFLFEYFSETQRNKGNFPGRFSGRQFSNSRSEMNVSTLELGDSALYLCASSPGLQGIWYEQYFGPGTRLTVT.

This clonotype was seen a few times. The chain recombines TRBV7-9 with TRBJ2-1, with unresolved D. The V end was cut by 3 bases, the J end by 8 bases, with 17 bases between. The CDR3 length is 15 residues. The germline V gene encodes CDR1 SEHNR and CDR2 FQNEAQ (reference sequence). In nucleotides, the CDR3 is TGTGCCAGCAGCTTCGGGCTGAATACGGGCGATGAGCAGTTCTTC. This translates into CASSFGLNTGDEQFF.

The chain employs TRBV12-3 or TRBV12-4 and TRBJ2-5; D is perhaps TRBD1 or TRBD2 (5 bases each). The CDR3 extends over 15 amino acids. The V gene lost 0 bases and the J gene lost 4 bases, with 12 bases spanning the gap. The CDR3: CASSLAGTGVETQYF. CDR3 bases: TGTGCCAGCAGTTTAGCTGGGACCGGGGTAGAGACCCAGTACTTC.

The chain is built from TRBV30 and TRBJ2-3; TRBD2 matches at 9 bases. The J segment lost 3 bases and the V segment lost 3 bases, leaving 1 base of the junction unmatched. CDR1 and CDR2 from the germline V gene are GTSNPN and SVGIG (reference sequence). This CDR3 is built from 13 residues. The CDR3 DNA follows: TGTGCCTGGAGACTAGCGGGTACAGATACGCAGTATTTT. It codes for CAWRLAGTDTQYF.

V and J are TRBV7-9 and TRBJ2-3; 14 positions match TRBD2. The CDR3 has 16 residues. V lost 4 bases and J lost 4; bases outside the gene matches: 4. Germline CDR1 and CDR2: SEHNR and FQNEAQ (reference sequence). For the CDR3, the DNA is TGTGCCAGCAGCTGGGGACTAGCGGGAGCACCAGATACGCAGTATTTT. Amino acids: CASSWGLAGAPDTQYF.

This clonotype was seen at least ten times. The chain has TRBV7-9 and TRBJ2-7; no definite D call. The CDR3 is 12 amino acids. Germline V gene data show CDR1 as SEHNR and CDR2 as FQNEAQ (reference sequence). Trimming pared 0 bases from V and 6 bases from J, leaving 6 bases between. The CDR3 spells CASSLALGEQYF. DNA for the CDR3: TGTGCCAGCAGCTTAGCCCTGGGCGAGCAGTACTTC.

The V gene is TRBV12-3 or TRBV12-4, the J gene TRBJ2-1; 7 bases agree with TRBD1. This CDR3 has 13 residues. The V and J ends lost 6 bases and 6 bases, in that order; junction bases with no gene match: 5. The CDR3 nucleotides read TGTGCCAGCAGAGAACAGGGGTTCAATGAGCAGTTCTTC. This translates into CASREQGFNEQFF.

This clonotype was seen at least ten times. CDR3 sequence (DNA): TGCGCCAGCAGCCACGAATTGGACGAGCAGTACTTC. Its translation is CASSHELDEQYF. The rearrangement links TRBV5-1 to TRBJ2-7; no definite D call. V lost 4 bases and J lost 5, with 10 bases in between. The CDR3 totals 12 residues. In germline, CDR1 is SGHRS, CDR2 YFSETQ. Full variable domain (remainder filled in from reference TRBV5-1 and TRBJ2-7): KAGVTQTPRYLIKTRGQQVTLSCSPISGHRSVSWYQQTPGQGLQFLFEYFSETQRNKGNFPGRFSGRQFSNSRSEMNVSTLELGDSALYLCASSHELDEQYFGPGTRLTVT.

The chain uses TRBV12-3 or TRBV12-4 and TRBJ2-7; TRBD2 agrees at 8 bases. Trimming cost V 0 bases and J 5 bases; bases outside gene matches: 12. The CDR3 spans 17 residues. This chain's CDR3 is CASSLALAAGVFHEQYF. In DNA form, the CDR3 reads TGTGCCAGCAGTTTAGCGCTCGCAGCGGGAGTTTTCCACGAGCAGTACTTC.

The table lists this clonotype with many counts. This chain uses TRBV25-1 with TRBJ2-7; D unresolved. Germline CDR1 reads MGHDK; CDR2 reads SYGVNS. Trimming pared 2 bases from V and 2 bases from J, leaving 13 bases between. The CDR3 totals 15 residues. CDR3 DNA: TGTGCCAGCAGTGAAACCCAGACCACGACCTACGAGCAGTACTTC. Its protein product is CASSETQTTTYEQYF.

The CDR3 DNA follows: TGTGCCAGCAGCTTAGGACGGGGAGGGCTGAACACTGAAGCTTTCTTT. Translating it yields CASSLGRGGLNTEAFF. The rearrangement uses TRBV7-3 and TRBJ1-1; no firm D call. The CDR3 totals 16 residues. V lost 2 bases, J lost 0 bases, and 13 bases lay in between. CDR1 is SGHTA and CDR2 is FQGTGA in the germline V gene.

The chain carries TRBV5-1 and TRBJ2-3; D is ambiguous. V lost 0 bases, J lost 1 base, and 6 bases lay in between. The germline CDR1 and CDR2 sequences are SGHRS and YFSETQ. The CDR3 is 14 amino acids. The CDR3 DNA sequence: TGCGCCAGCAGCTTGGAACCGGGCACAGATACGCAGTATTTT. Protein product: CASSLEPGTDTQYF.